These 25 T cell receptor beta chains came from one sample sequenced in a study of OX40 agonist ivuxolimab in advanced cancers. Profiling relied on immunoSEQ multiplex PCR, and the TCRdb table lists in-frame clones only, not all of them. The sample contains 100,000 to 120,000 clones, 80% to 95% of which appear only once. The sample here was CD4+ or CD8+ T cells sorted from blood, taken in a trial of the OX40 agonist ivuxolimab. These receptors all come from an adult with an advanced solid tumor such as melanoma, head and neck, liver or kidney cancer.

V is TRBV7-3 and J is TRBJ2-1; D is uncertain. The CDR3 covers 11 residues. Trimming stripped 10 bases from V and 8 bases from J, with 12 bases between. Germline loops: CDR1 SGHTA, CDR2 FQGTGA. This chain's CDR3 is CAKLRIHEQFF. The CDR3 bases are TGTGCCAAACTGAGAATCCATGAGCAGTTCTTC.

The genes are TRBV9 and TRBJ2-3; 7 positions agree with TRBD1. CDR3 size: 14 residues. V shed 3 bases and J 4 bases; nucleotides not matched to a gene: 5. Looked up from germline, CDR1 is SGDLS and CDR2 is YYNGEE. CDR3: CASSDGQVPDTQYF. The CDR3 DNA reads TGTGCCAGCAGCGACGGACAGGTTCCAGATACGCAGTATTTT.

The rearrangement joins TRBV30 to TRBJ1-4; TRBD1 aligns across 8 bases. The CDR3 extends over 12 amino acids. With 5 bases clipped from V and 8 bases from J, the junction kept 4 bases outside the gene matches. Germline values: CDR1 GTSNPN, CDR2 SVGIG (reference sequence). The CDR3 DNA reads TGTGCCTGGGACAGGGGTGGCGAAAAACTGTTTTTT. Protein: CAWDRGGEKLFF.

The chain employs TRBV7-2 and TRBJ1-3; D call uncertain. This CDR3 is built from 13 residues. Germline loops: CDR1 SGHTA, CDR2 FQGNSA. V lost 1 base, J lost 6 bases, and 7 bases lay in between. Here the CDR3 reads CASSLGPTNTIYF. Written as DNA, the CDR3 is TGTGCCAGCAGCTTAGGCCCTACAAACACCATATATTTT.

The chain employs TRBV6-5 and TRBJ2-3; D gene ambiguous. CDR3 length equals 14 residues. The germline CDR1 and CDR2 sequences are MNHEY and SVGAGI. V was cut by 5 bases and J by 1 base, with 10 bases left in between. CDR3 nucleotides: TGTGCCAGCAGTACCTCTGGGGGCACAGATACGCAGTATTTT. Encoded protein: CASSTSGGTDTQYF.

This chain uses TRBV7-9 with TRBJ1-2; D ambiguous. Trimming took 1 base from V and 2 from J, leaving 8 bases between them. Germline V lookup: CDR1 SEHNR, CDR2 FQNEAQ (reference sequence). CDR3 length: 14 amino acids. This CDR3 reads CASSLDAVNYGYTF. In DNA, the CDR3 is TGTGCCAGCAGCTTAGATGCCGTAAACTATGGCTACACCTTC. Filled out from reference TRBV7-9 and TRBJ1-2, the complete variable domain reads DTGVSQNPRHKITKRGQNVTFRCDPISEHNRLYWYRQTLGQGPEFLTYFQNEAQLEKSRLLSDRFSAERPKGSFSTLEIQRTEQGDSAMYLCASSLDAVNYGYTFGSGTRLTVV.

This clone has just one count. The genes are TRBV7-3 and TRBJ1-3; TRBD1 matches 7 bases. The CDR3 length is 15 residues. Germline lookup yields CDR1 SGHTA and CDR2 FQGTGA. The ends lost 5 bases at V and 7 bases at J; junction bases unmatched: 11. The CDR3 spells CASSIGTVALNTIYF. For the CDR3, the DNA is TGTGCCAGCAGCATCGGGACAGTGGCGTTGAACACCATATATTTT. The entire variable domain, with the rest obtained from reference TRBV7-3 and TRBJ1-3, is as follows: GAGVSQTPSNKVTEKGKYVELRCDPISGHTALYWYRQSLGQGPEFLIYFQGTGAADDSGLPNDRFFAVRPEGSVSTLKIQRTERGDSAVYLCASSIGTVALNTIYFGEGSWLTVV.

The rearrangement uses TRBV9 and TRBJ2-1, with 9 bases fitting TRBD2. The CDR3 contains 15 residues. Losses at the gene ends were 1 base for V and 8 bases for J; bases not matched to a gene: 7. Per the germline V gene, CDR1 is SGDLS and CDR2 is YYNGEE. CDR3 amino acids: CASSVIPAGGDEQFF. The CDR3 region has the DNA TGTGCCAGCAGCGTAATCCCAGCGGGGGGAGATGAGCAGTTCTTC.

V usage is TRBV5-4 and J usage is TRBJ1-5, with D hard to call. V was pared by 2 bases and J by 2 bases, with 8 bases between. CDR3 size: 14 residues. CDR1 SGHNT and CDR2 YYREEE come from the germline V gene (reference sequence). CDR3 nucleotide sequence: TGTGCCAGCAGCTTAGCAGGAGGCAATCAGCCCCAGCATTTT. It specifies CASSLAGGNQPQHF.

This chain links TRBV19 with TRBJ2-7, with D perhaps TRBD1 (6 bases). Trimming removed 6 bases from V and 3 bases from J, with 12 bases in between. Germline lookup yields CDR1 LNHDA and CDR2 SQIVND (reference sequence). CDR3 length: 13 residues. CDR3 protein: CASRMDSGYEQYF. In nucleotides, the CDR3 is TGTGCCAGTAGGATGGACAGCGGCTACGAGCAGTACTTC.

The rearrangement joins TRBV30 to TRBJ1-6, with 10 bases lining up with TRBD1. Germline V gene data show CDR1 as GTSNPN and CDR2 as SVGIG (reference sequence). The V segment lost 2 bases and the J segment 10 bases; nucleotides outside the gene matches: 2. This CDR3 has 13 amino acids. The CDR3 loop is CAWSKTGGSPLHF. Here the CDR3 DNA reads TGTGCCTGGAGTAAGACAGGGGGCTCACCCCTCCACTTT.

The chain employs TRBV30 and TRBJ2-5, with a weak D call TRBD1 (6 bases). V was trimmed by 4 bases and J by 4 bases, leaving 13 bases between them. The CDR3 loop spans 13 amino acids. Per the germline V gene, CDR1 is GTSNPN and CDR2 is SVGIG (reference sequence). This CDR3 reads CAWTPGRGETQYF. CDR3 DNA: TGTGCCTGGACCCCCGGCAGGGGAGAGACCCAGTACTTC.

The chain is built from TRBV2 and TRBJ1-4; 8 positions agree with TRBD1. Germline lookup yields CDR1 SNHLY and CDR2 FYNNEI. Trimming cost V 4 bases and J 5 bases; bases outside gene matches: 6. The CDR3 runs to 15 residues. CDR3 nucleotides: TGTGCCAGCAGTGCTGGAAGGACAGGGAATGAAAAACTGTTTTTT. Its translation: CASSAGRTGNEKLFF.

The rearrangement links TRBV6-5 to TRBJ2-5; 7 bases are shared with TRBD2. Germline V gene lookup returns CDR1 MNHEY and CDR2 SVGAGI. There are 13 residues in the CDR3. Germline trimming cut 10 bases from V and 3 bases from J; bases unmatched to any gene: 8. The CDR3 loop is CATLLGREETQYF. The CDR3 DNA reads TGTGCCACACTTTTGGGGAGGGAAGAGACCCAGTACTTC.

The chain employs TRBV6-4 and TRBJ1-4, with D tentatively TRBD1 (5 bases). This CDR3 comprises 13 residues. The V end lost 7 bases, the J end lost 5 bases, and 11 bases lay between the germline ends. Germline CDR1 and CDR2: MRHNA and SNTAGT. The CDR3 reads CASKGILNEKLFF. The CDR3 DNA sequence: TGTGCCAGCAAGGGGATATTGAATGAAAAACTGTTTTTT.

With regard to this clone: At one end, the junction sequence differs from germline, possibly due to a read error. The rearrangement links TRBV6-4 to TRBJ1-6; unclear D gene. CDR3 length equals 12 residues. Germline V gene lookup returns CDR1 MRHNA and CDR2 SNTAGT. The CDR3 nucleotides are TGTGCCGGCAGACTCCCTAATTCACCCCTCCACTTT. Residues: CAGRLPNSPLHF.

The V and J genes are TRBV15 and TRBJ2-7; 13 nucleotides match TRBD2. Germline CDR1 and CDR2: LNHNV and YYDKDF (reference sequence). This CDR3 has 12 residues. J lost 9 bases, V lost 6 bases, and 2 bases had no gene match. This CDR3 is CATSGTSGMQYF. As DNA, the CDR3 is TGTGCCACCAGTGGGACTAGCGGGATGCAGTACTTC.

This clone was seen only a few times. The chain links TRBV30 to TRBJ1-2; D remains ambiguous. The germline V gene has CDR1 GTSNPN and CDR2 SVGIG (reference sequence). This CDR3 has 11 residues. V lost 8 bases to trimming and J lost 4 bases, with 11 bases between them. The CDR3 region has the DNA TGTGCCCAGGAATCAACCTATGGCTACACCTTC. Residues: CAQESTYGYTF.

The chain couples TRBV29-1 to TRBJ2-3; TRBD2 matches at 11 bases. This CDR3 has 16 residues. Per germline, CDR1 SQVTM and CDR2 ANQGSEA. The trim removed 4 bases at V and 1 base at J, leaving 7 bases unmatched. The CDR3 loop reads CSVAPLAGEGTDTQYF. For the CDR3, the DNA is TGCAGCGTTGCCCCACTAGCGGGAGAAGGCACAGATACGCAGTATTTT.

The rearrangement links TRBV4-1 to TRBJ2-7, with no clear D. Trimming took 0 bases from V and 7 from J, leaving 16 bases between them. The CDR3 covers 15 residues. The germline gives CDR1 MGHRA, CDR2 YSYEKL. The DNA for the CDR3 is TGCGCCAGCAGCCAAGAAGGGCCCGGGTTCGGGGAGCAGTACTTC. The encoded protein is CASSQEGPGFGEQYF.

The rearrangement links TRBV19 to TRBJ2-3, with D unclear. The CDR3 runs 13 residues. The germline V and J ends were trimmed by 3 bases and 1 base, with 5 bases remaining between them. Germline CDR1 and CDR2: LNHDA and SQIVND (reference sequence). The CDR3 sequence: CASSMGGTDTQYF. The CDR3 region has the DNA TGTGCCAGTAGTATGGGTGGCACAGATACGCAGTATTTT.

The V call is TRBV9, the J call TRBJ2-1, with 7 bases that match TRBD1. The CDR3 sequence is 15 residues long. J was trimmed by 3 bases and V by 4 bases; bases with no gene match: 7. CDR1 and CDR2 from the germline V gene are SGDLS and YYNGEE. CDR3 loop: CASSSDREGYNEQFF. The CDR3 region has the DNA TGTGCCAGCAGCTCTGACAGGGAAGGCTACAATGAGCAGTTCTTC.

This clone was found once. The genes are TRBV6-1 and TRBJ2-7, with 8 positions matching TRBD2. J was trimmed by 4 bases and V by 5 bases; bases with no gene match: 7. This CDR3 has 14 residues. Germline values: CDR1 MNHNS, CDR2 SASEGT. This CDR3 reads CASSPGLVRYEQYF. The CDR3 nucleotides are TGTGCCAGCAGTCCGGGACTAGTGAGGTACGAGCAGTACTTC.

The chain recombines TRBV19 with TRBJ1-5; no clear D gene. The length of the CDR3 is 13 residues. The V and J ends lost 5 bases and 7 bases respectively, with 12 bases between them. Germline V lookup: CDR1 LNHDA, CDR2 SQIVND (reference sequence). CDR3 sequence: CASSVDGGQPQHF. The CDR3 nucleotides are TGTGCCAGTAGTGTCGACGGCGGGCAGCCCCAGCATTTT.

This sequence joins TRBV7-3 and TRBJ2-7; D is unclear. Trimming stripped 4 bases from V and 3 bases from J, with 10 bases between. CDR1 and CDR2 from the germline V gene are SGHTA and FQGTGA. This CDR3 has 13 amino acids. The CDR3 reads CASSSVNGYEQYF. The CDR3 DNA follows: TGTGCCAGCAGCTCGGTAAACGGCTACGAGCAGTACTTC.